This T cell receptor (beta chain) was sequenced during a study of T cell repertoires in cytomegalovirus infection. Across the whole study: HLA-B-restricted CMV epitopes that are well studied, plus recently identified HLA-C-restricted ones, were used by the study. In public TCR beta signatures, there were indications of both CMV infection and matching HLA type. Study outcomes and limitations: Using cumulative public TCR beta family frequency, the authors identified those who carried CMV together with the relevant HLA.

CDR3 length: 13 residues. The germline V gene has CDR1 DFQATT and CDR2 SNEGSKA (reference sequence). Between the trimmed V and J ends, which lost 6 bases and 2 bases, there was a span of 13 bases. In TCRdb, the reads were re-called with MiXCR into one record per CDR3 protein. The sample lists about 270,000 distinct CDR3 sequences; roughly a fifth were seen once. Comment on this clonotype: No antigen is known for it.

The receptor comes from a human donor in good health (CMV status not recorded). Some clones in this sample may be carry-over from other donors' samples. V usage is TRBV20-1 and J usage is TRBJ1-2, with a weak D call TRBD1 (5 bases). Sequenced here: cultured PBMCs, sampled from culture after CMV antigen stimulation. Here the CDR3 DNA reads TGCAGTGCCGGGGGGGGTCCCAACTATGGCTACACCTTC. Amino acid sequence: CSAGGGPNYGYTF.